Presented here are 9 T cell receptor beta chains from one specimen sequenced in a study of control samples from healthy donors and cancer patients. The repertoire was sequenced with immunoSEQ multiplex PCR; TCRdb's copy has only in-frame clones and lacks some. This sample yields approximately 97,000 clones, of which about 90% are seen a single time; 13% to 15% belongs to the top ten. The sequenced sample was blood. The receptor set was obtained from a man aged 25-45 years in good health.

V and J are TRBV25-1 and TRBJ2-2; TRBD2 is a possible D gene (6 bases). The CDR3 totals 13 residues. Germline CDR1 MGHDK, CDR2 SYGVNS. V lost 8 bases and J lost 5, with 12 bases in between. The CDR3 loop is CASAVGGTGELFF. CDR3 nucleotide sequence: TGTGCCAGCGCGGTGGGGGGAACCGGGGAGCTGTTTTTT.

This rearrangement joins TRBV7-2 to TRBJ2-1, with 7 bases fitting TRBD2. Germline CDR1 SGHTA, CDR2 FQGNSA. The V and J ends lost 1 base and 7 bases, in that order; junction bases with no gene match: 7. The CDR3 is 15 amino acids. CDR3 amino acids: CASSLVWLAENEQFF. CDR3 in DNA: TGTGCCAGCAGCTTAGTATGGCTAGCGGAGAATGAGCAGTTCTTC.

V and J are TRBV11-3 and TRBJ1-1; the D is unclear. CDR1 is SGHNT and CDR2 is YENEEA in the germline V gene. V lost 1 base to trimming and J lost 0 bases, with 3 bases between them. This CDR3 comprises 13 residues. The CDR3 region is CASSLGMNTEAFF. CDR3 nucleotides: TGTGCCAGCAGCTTAGGTATGAACACTGAAGCTTTCTTT.

The chain links TRBV5-1 to TRBJ1-3; 9 bases line up with TRBD1. The CDR3 runs 15 residues. The V segment lost 4 bases and the J segment 4 bases; nucleotides outside the gene matches: 6. Germline V CDR1 and CDR2: SGHRS, YFSETQ. The CDR3 protein is CASSPGQGGGNTIYF. The CDR3 DNA reads as TGCGCCAGCAGCCCGGGACAGGGAGGGGGAAACACCATATATTTT.

The chain couples TRBV14 to TRBJ1-2; D is unclear. Trimming removed 5 bases from V and 0 bases from J, with 4 bases in between. The CDR3 loop spans 12 amino acids. Germline V gene sequence: CDR1 SGHDN, CDR2 FVKESK. The CDR3 sequence: CASSTTNYGYTF. The CDR3 nucleotides are TGTGCCAGCAGCACCACTAACTATGGCTACACCTTC.

This chain connects TRBV2 to TRBJ1-4; 8 bases match TRBD1. This CDR3 is 16 amino acids long. V was clipped by 6 bases and J by 7 bases; unmatched bases: 13. CDR1 is SNHLY and CDR2 is FYNNEI in the germline V gene. The CDR3 reads CASSGPDRGWSEKLFF. CDR3 DNA sequence: TGTGCCAGCAGCGGCCCAGACAGGGGTTGGAGTGAAAAACTGTTTTTT.

The V call is TRBV7-9, the J call TRBJ1-1, with 7 nucleotides matching TRBD1. From germline, CDR1 is SEHNR and CDR2 FQNEAQ (reference sequence). After removal of 5 bases from V and 6 bases from J, the junction contained 3 bases not matched to a gene. CDR3 length equals 12 residues. CDR3 in amino acids: CASSPGTAEAFF. Written as DNA, the CDR3 is TGTGCCAGCAGCCCGGGGACAGCTGAAGCTTTCTTT.

V usage is TRBV5-5 and J usage is TRBJ2-7; 10 bases agree with TRBD2. Germline CDR1 SGHKS, CDR2 YYEKEE (reference sequence). V lost 3 bases, J lost 9 bases, and 15 bases stayed unmatched. The CDR3 sequence is 16 residues long. CDR3 DNA: TGTGCCAGCAGCTCCGAACCGGGACTAGCGAACCAGGGGCAGTACTTC. Encoded protein: CASSSEPGLANQGQYF.

The DNA of the CDR3 is TGCGCCAGCAGCCAAGTGCTAGCGGAAACCGGGGAGCTGTTTTTT. It is translated as CASSQVLAETGELFF. The chain has TRBV4-1 and TRBJ2-2; 7 nucleotides align to TRBD2. The CDR3 is 15 amino acids. Germline V gene sequence: CDR1 MGHRA, CDR2 YSYEKL. V lost 1 base, J lost 5 bases, and 4 bases stayed unmatched.